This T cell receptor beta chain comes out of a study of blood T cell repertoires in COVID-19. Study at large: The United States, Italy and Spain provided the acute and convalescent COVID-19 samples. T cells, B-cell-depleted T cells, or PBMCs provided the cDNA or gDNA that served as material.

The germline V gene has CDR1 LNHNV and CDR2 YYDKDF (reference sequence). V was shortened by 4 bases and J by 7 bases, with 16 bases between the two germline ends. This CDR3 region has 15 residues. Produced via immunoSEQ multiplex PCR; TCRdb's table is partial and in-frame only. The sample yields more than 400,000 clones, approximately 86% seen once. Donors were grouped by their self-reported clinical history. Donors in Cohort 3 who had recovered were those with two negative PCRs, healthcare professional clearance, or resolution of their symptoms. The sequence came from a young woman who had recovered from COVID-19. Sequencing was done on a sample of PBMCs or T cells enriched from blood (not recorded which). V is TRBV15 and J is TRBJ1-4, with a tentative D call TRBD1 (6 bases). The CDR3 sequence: CATSTDRNRGEKLFF. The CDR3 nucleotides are TGTGCCACCAGCACTGACAGGAATAGGGGTGAAAAACTGTTTTTT.